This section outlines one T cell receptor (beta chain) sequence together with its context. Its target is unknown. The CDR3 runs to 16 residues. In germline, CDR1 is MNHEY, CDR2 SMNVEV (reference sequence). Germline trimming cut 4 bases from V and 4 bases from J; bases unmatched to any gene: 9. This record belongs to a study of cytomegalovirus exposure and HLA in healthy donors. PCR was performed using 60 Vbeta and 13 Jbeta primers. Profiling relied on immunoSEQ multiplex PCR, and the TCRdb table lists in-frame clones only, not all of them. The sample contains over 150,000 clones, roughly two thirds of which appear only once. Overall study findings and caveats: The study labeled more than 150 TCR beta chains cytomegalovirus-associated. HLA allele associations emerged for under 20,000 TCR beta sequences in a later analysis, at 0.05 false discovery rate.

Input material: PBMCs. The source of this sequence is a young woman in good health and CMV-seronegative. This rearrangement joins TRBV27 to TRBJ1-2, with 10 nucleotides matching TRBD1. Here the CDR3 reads CASSSPGQGVGYGYTF. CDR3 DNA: TGTGCCAGCAGTTCCCCCGGACAGGGGGTCGGCTATGGCTACACCTTC.